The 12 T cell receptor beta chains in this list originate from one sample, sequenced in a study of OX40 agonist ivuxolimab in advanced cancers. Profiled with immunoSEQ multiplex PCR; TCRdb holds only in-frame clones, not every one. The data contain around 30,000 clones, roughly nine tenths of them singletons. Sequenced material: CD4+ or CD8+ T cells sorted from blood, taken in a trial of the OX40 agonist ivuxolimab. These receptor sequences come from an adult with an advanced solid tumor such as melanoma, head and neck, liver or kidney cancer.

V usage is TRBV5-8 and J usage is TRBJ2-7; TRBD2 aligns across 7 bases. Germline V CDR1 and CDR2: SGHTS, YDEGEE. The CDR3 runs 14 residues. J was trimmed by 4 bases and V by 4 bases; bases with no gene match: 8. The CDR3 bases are TGTGCCAGCAGCACACGAGCGGGGAGATACGAGCAGTACTTC. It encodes CASSTRAGRYEQYF. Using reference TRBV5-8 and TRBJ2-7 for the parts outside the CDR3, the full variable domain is EAGVTQSPTHLIKTRGQQATLRCSPISGHTSVYWYQQALGLGLQFLLWYDEGEERNRGNFPPRFSGRQFPNYSSELNVNALELEDSALYLCASSTRAGRYEQYFGPGTRLTVT.

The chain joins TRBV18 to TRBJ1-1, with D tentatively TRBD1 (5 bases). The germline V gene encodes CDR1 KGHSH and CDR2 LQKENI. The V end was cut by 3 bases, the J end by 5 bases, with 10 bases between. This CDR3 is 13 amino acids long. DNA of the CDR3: TGTGCCAGCTCACCCGGGGCAAGAACTGAAGCTTTCTTT. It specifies CASSPGARTEAFF.

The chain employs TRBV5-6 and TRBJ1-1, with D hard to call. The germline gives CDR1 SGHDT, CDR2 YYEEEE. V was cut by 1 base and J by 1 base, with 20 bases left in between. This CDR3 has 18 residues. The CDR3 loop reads CASSLNPFGRAANTEAFF. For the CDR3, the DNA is TGTGCCAGCAGCTTGAACCCCTTCGGAAGGGCAGCGAACACTGAAGCTTTCTTT.

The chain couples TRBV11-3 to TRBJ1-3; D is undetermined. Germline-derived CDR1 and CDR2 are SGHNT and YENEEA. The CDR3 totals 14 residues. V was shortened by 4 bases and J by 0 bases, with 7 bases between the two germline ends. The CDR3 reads CASSSTPSGNTIYF. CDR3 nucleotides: TGTGCCAGCAGCTCAACCCCCTCTGGAAACACCATATATTTT.

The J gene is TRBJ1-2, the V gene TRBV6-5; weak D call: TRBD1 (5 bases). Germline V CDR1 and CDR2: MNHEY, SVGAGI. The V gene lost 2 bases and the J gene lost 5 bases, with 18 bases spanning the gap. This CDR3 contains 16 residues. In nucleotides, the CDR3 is TGTGCCAGCAGTTACACGGCAGGGAATCTAAGATATGGCTACACCTTC. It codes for CASSYTAGNLRYGYTF.

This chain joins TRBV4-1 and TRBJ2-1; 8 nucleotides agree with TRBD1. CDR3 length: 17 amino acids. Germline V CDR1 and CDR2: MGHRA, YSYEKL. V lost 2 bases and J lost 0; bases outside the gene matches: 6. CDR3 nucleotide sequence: TGCGCCAGCAGCCAACGGACAGGGCCGAGCTCCTACAATGAGCAGTTCTTC. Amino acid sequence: CASSQRTGPSSYNEQFF.

The CDR3 DNA sequence: TGTGCCAGTAGTATAGGGACAGGGAATCTTTTTGAGCAGTTCTTC. This translates into CASSIGTGNLFEQFF. This rearrangement joins TRBV19 to TRBJ2-1, with TRBD1 identical over 8 bases. The junction had 8 bases not matched to a gene; V was cut back by 1 base and J by 9 bases. The CDR3 runs 15 residues. Germline assignment: CDR1 LNHDA and CDR2 SQIVND (reference sequence). Filled out from reference TRBV19 and TRBJ2-1, the complete variable domain reads DGGITQSPKYLFRKEGQNVTLSCEQNLNHDAMYWYRQDPGQGLRLIYYSQIVNDFQKGDIAEGYSVSREKKESFPLTVTSAQKNPTAFYLCASSIGTGNLFEQFFGPGTRLTVL.

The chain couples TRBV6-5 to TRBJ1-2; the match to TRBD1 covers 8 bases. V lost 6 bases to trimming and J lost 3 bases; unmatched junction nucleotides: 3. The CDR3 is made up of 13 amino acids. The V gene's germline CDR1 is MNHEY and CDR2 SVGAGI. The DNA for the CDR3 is TGTGCCAGCAGCAGACAGGGGCACTATGGCTACACCTTC. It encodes CASSRQGHYGYTF.

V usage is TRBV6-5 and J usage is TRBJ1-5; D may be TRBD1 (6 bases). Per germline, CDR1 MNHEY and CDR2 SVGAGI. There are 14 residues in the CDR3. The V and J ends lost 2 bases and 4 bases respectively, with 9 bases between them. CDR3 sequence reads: CASSYVRGNQPQHF. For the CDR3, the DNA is TGTGCCAGCAGTTACGTCAGGGGTAATCAGCCCCAGCATTTT.

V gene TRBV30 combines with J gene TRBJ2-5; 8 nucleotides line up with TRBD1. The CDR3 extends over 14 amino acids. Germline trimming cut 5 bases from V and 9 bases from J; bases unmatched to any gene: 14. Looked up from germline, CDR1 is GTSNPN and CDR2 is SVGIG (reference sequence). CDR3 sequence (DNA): TGTGCCTGGCTAAAAGAGGACAGGGCTTCGTCCCAGTACTTC. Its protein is CAWLKEDRASSQYF.

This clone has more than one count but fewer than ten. The CDR3 is CASSPLDRVNYGYTF. The CDR3 DNA reads as TGTGCCAGCAGCCCCCTGGACAGGGTTAACTATGGCTACACCTTC. The rearrangement uses TRBV11-2 and TRBJ1-2, with 8 bases lining up with TRBD1. The germline gives CDR1 SGHAT, CDR2 FQNNGV. V was pared by 5 bases and J by 1 base, with 6 bases of the junction left unmatched. The CDR3 has 15 amino acids.

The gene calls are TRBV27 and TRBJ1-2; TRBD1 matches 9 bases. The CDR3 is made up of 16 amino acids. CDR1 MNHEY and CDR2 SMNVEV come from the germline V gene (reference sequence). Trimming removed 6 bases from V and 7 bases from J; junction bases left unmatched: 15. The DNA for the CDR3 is TGTGCCAGCAGCGAAAAACTTCCGGGACAGGGTTTTGGCTACACCTTC. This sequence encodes CASSEKLPGQGFGYTF.